This TCR beta chain was sequenced during a study of OX40 agonist ivuxolimab in advanced cancers. Study-wide background: Patients got intravenous ivuxolimab at 0.01 to 10 mg/kg every 2 weeks. Dose-escalation patients were diagnosed with hepatocellular carcinoma, melanoma, renal cell cancer or head and neck cancer. Study-wide results and limits: Expanded clones belonging to CD8+ T cells outnumbered, on average, those of CD4+.

With respect to this clone: Antigen: not known.

CDR3 size: 16 residues. Germline CDR1 reads SGHAT; CDR2 reads FQNNGV. Trimming took off 4 bases at V and 3 bases at J, with 19 bases between the two ends. Profiling relied on immunoSEQ multiplex PCR, and the TCRdb table lists in-frame clones only, not all of them. The sample includes more than 10,000 clones, around 80% seen only once; the top ten take around a third. The source material was CD4+ or CD8+ T cells sorted from blood, sampled in a trial of the OX40 agonist ivuxolimab. This rearrangement joins TRBV11-2 to TRBJ2-7; a weak D match, TRBD2 (6 bases). The TCR was taken from an adult with an advanced solid tumor such as melanoma, head and neck, liver or kidney cancer. CDR3 in DNA: TGTGCCAGCAGCTCCTTCAGCGGGTCCCATTTCTACGAGCAGTACTTC. This sequence encodes CASSSFSGSHFYEQYF.